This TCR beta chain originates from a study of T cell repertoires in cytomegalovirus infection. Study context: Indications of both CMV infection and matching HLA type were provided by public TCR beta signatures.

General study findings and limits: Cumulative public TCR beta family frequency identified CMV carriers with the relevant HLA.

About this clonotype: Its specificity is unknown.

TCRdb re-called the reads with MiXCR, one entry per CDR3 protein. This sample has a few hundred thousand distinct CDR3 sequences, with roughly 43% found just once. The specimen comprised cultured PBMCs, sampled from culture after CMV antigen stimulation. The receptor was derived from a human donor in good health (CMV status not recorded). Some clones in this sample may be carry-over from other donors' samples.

CDR3 sequence (DNA): TGTGCCAGCAGCTTAATCGGGGGGAACACCGGGGAGCTGTTTTTT. Amino acids: CASSLIGGNTGELFF. J is TRBJ2-2 and V is TRBV7-2, with a possible D match to TRBD2 (6 bases). CDR3 length: 15 amino acids. CDR1 SGHTA and CDR2 FQGNSA come from the germline V gene. Trimming removed 2 bases at V and 1 base at J, with 8 bases between.